These 30 T cell receptor beta chains were sequenced from one sample in a study of T cell responses to AZD1222 COVID-19 vaccine (dated by TCRdb to about 2021). Library preparation employed the immunoSEQ multiplex PCR assay. TCRdb holds this immuneACCESS table with in-frame rearrangements only. Some clones are missing; in checked studies, unresolved V genes explain under half, and the rest has no known cause. The sample profile shows approximately 110,000 clones; over 75% of them were found once. About 4.6% of the sample belongs to the ten largest clones. The time point label, read with the paper, signifies: about 28 days (+/-7) after the second vaccine dose. Material: peripheral blood, obtained 28 days after the second AZD1222 dose. The receptor source for this set is an adult who received the AZD1222 COVID-19 vaccine.

V gene TRBV29-1 combines with J gene TRBJ1-5; D call uncertain. The germline V and J ends were trimmed by 5 bases and 4 bases, with 12 bases remaining between them. This CDR3 contains 13 residues. Per germline, CDR1 SQVTM and CDR2 ANQGSEA. The CDR3, as DNA: TGCAGCGTTACCCGACAACCTAATCAGCCCCAGCATTTT. Its translation is CSVTRQPNQPQHF.

The J gene is TRBJ2-7, the V gene TRBV19, with D perhaps TRBD1 or TRBD2 (5 bases each). This CDR3 has 15 amino acids. Germline V gene lookup returns CDR1 LNHDA and CDR2 SQIVND (reference sequence). Trimming left V 1 base short and J 3 bases short, with 13 bases between. CDR3 residues: CASSIGPGHNYEQYF. The DNA of the CDR3 is TGTGCCAGTAGTATAGGACCGGGGCACAACTACGAGCAGTACTTC.

The chain combines TRBV6-1 with TRBJ1-5; 9 positions agree with TRBD1. Germline V gives CDR1 MNHNS, CDR2 SASEGT. The CDR3 is 16 residues long. The J segment lost 5 bases and the V segment lost 2 bases, leaving 7 bases of the junction unmatched. The chain's CDR3 is CASSESQGAGHQPQHF. The CDR3 nucleotides are TGTGCCAGCAGTGAATCACAGGGGGCTGGGCATCAGCCCCAGCATTTT.

V and J are TRBV7-9 and TRBJ1-2; 9 bases fit TRBD1. The CDR3 length is 14 residues. V was clipped by 8 bases and J by 7 bases; unmatched bases: 11. Germline V gene lookup returns CDR1 SEHNR and CDR2 FQNEAQ (reference sequence). The CDR3 loop reads CASGRTGEIVGYTF. In DNA, the CDR3 is TGTGCCAGCGGTCGGACAGGGGAAATAGTTGGCTACACCTTC.

This clone was seen just once. This sequence joins TRBV6-5 and TRBJ1-1; 8 bases match TRBD1. After removal of 6 bases from V and 3 bases from J, the junction contained 9 bases not matched to a gene. The CDR3 is made up of 15 amino acids. CDR1 is MNHEY and CDR2 is SVGAGI in the germline V gene. DNA for the CDR3: TGTGCCAGCAGCTCCTCCACAGGGGGATACACTGAAGCTTTCTTT. Protein sequence: CASSSSTGGYTEAFF.

The V and J genes are TRBV2 and TRBJ1-6; weak D call: TRBD1 (6 bases). The CDR3 runs to 17 residues. With 5 bases removed from V and 9 bases from J, the gap between germline ends came to 23 bases. CDR1 is SNHLY, CDR2 FYNNEI, per germline. The CDR3 loop is CASSIARGGIIRSPLHF. CDR3 in DNA: TGTGCCAGCAGTATCGCCAGAGGGGGGATCATACGTTCACCCCTCCACTTT.

This sequence joins TRBV7-9 and TRBJ1-6; D ambiguous. The CDR3 length is 13 residues. Germline V gives CDR1 SEHNR, CDR2 FQNEAQ (reference sequence). The V gene lost 1 base and the J gene lost 7 bases, with 5 bases spanning the gap. Here the CDR3 DNA reads TGTGCCAGCAGCTTAGACCCGAATTCACCCCTCCACTTT. This sequence encodes CASSLDPNSPLHF.

The rearrangement joins TRBV4-3 to TRBJ2-5; 7 bases are a match to TRBD2. Trimming removed 0 bases from V and 4 bases from J; junction bases left unmatched: 5. Per germline, CDR1 LGHNA and CDR2 YSLEER. The CDR3 extends over 15 amino acids. The CDR3 region has the DNA TGCGCCAGCAGCCAAGATTGGTGGGGGGGAGAGACCCAGTACTTC. It yields the protein CASSQDWWGGETQYF.

The genes are TRBV4-2 and TRBJ1-4; 7 bases match TRBD1. Germline CDR1 is LGHNA and CDR2 is YNFKEQ. The CDR3 has 16 amino acids. V shed 0 bases and J 7 bases; nucleotides not matched to a gene: 8. The CDR3 protein is CASSQEGGGAGEKLFF. Here the CDR3 DNA reads TGTGCCAGCAGCCAAGAGGGAGGGGGCGCGGGTGAAAAACTGTTTTTT.

This chain uses TRBV30 with TRBJ2-5; no clear D. Trimming left V 1 base short and J 4 bases short, with 13 bases between. Germline loops: CDR1 GTSNPN, CDR2 SVGIG (reference sequence). The CDR3 totals 14 residues. CDR3 nucleotides: TGTGCCTGGAGTGCTTTGGATGGGTTAGAGACCCAGTACTTC. It encodes CAWSALDGLETQYF.

In DNA, the CDR3 is TGTGCCAGCAGCGACGTAAAGGGGGACAGCGCCTACGAGCAGTACTTC. It specifies CASSDVKGDSAYEQYF. The chain couples TRBV11-2 to TRBJ2-7, with 7 bases lining up with TRBD1. The CDR3 has 16 amino acids. Germline V gene data show CDR1 as SGHAT and CDR2 as FQNNGV. V lost 5 bases, J lost 2 bases, and 12 bases stayed unmatched.

This clone was found a few times. The chain carries TRBV30 and TRBJ1-1; 9 positions match TRBD1. The V and J ends lost 6 bases and 7 bases, in that order; junction bases with no gene match: 9. The CDR3 extends over 13 amino acids. Per the germline V gene, CDR1 is GTSNPN and CDR2 is SVGIG (reference sequence). The CDR3 loop is CACPGTGKVEAFF. The CDR3 bases are TGTGCCTGCCCCGGGACAGGGAAAGTTGAAGCTTTCTTT.

This clone occurred once. The chain is built from TRBV24-1 and TRBJ2-3; 10 positions agree with TRBD2. V shed 3 bases, J shed 4 bases, and the junction held 3 bases outside the gene matches. Germline V CDR1 and CDR2: KGHDR, SFDVKD. This CDR3 region has 15 residues. CDR3 DNA: TGTGCCACCAGTGATAGCGGGGGGGCGGCAGATACGCAGTATTTT. It is translated as CATSDSGGAADTQYF.

The V and J genes are TRBV7-9 and TRBJ2-2; TRBD1 matches 7 bases. Germline V gene lookup returns CDR1 SEHNR and CDR2 FQNEAQ (reference sequence). The CDR3 runs to 15 residues. Unmatched junction bases numbered 2, after V lost 3 bases and J lost 1 base. The CDR3 sequence: CASSLRTGNTGELFF. The CDR3 DNA sequence: TGTGCCAGCAGCTTGAGGACAGGGAACACCGGGGAGCTGTTTTTT.

V gene TRBV11-2 combines with J gene TRBJ2-3, with TRBD2 matching over 7 bases. Germline CDR1 and CDR2: SGHAT and FQNNGV. Germline trimming cut 4 bases from V and 4 bases from J; bases unmatched to any gene: 11. This CDR3 is 16 amino acids long. In nucleotides, the CDR3 is TGTGCCAGCAGCTCCATATGGGGGGAGGGCGCAGATACGCAGTATTTT. Translating it yields CASSSIWGEGADTQYF.

The rearrangement links TRBV7-9 to TRBJ2-7; 8 bases align to TRBD2. In germline, CDR1 is SEHNR, CDR2 FQNEAQ (reference sequence). J gave up 4 bases and V 4 bases, and 12 bases lay outside the gene matches. The CDR3 extends over 16 amino acids. CDR3 sequence reads: CASSSPWSGSMYEQYF. The CDR3 DNA reads as TGTGCCAGCAGCTCCCCGTGGAGCGGGAGTATGTACGAGCAGTACTTC.

V gene TRBV27 combines with J gene TRBJ2-7; possibly TRBD1 or TRBD2 for D (5 bases each). The V gene lost 2 bases and the J gene lost 0 bases, with 14 bases spanning the gap. There are 16 residues in the CDR3. Germline V CDR1 and CDR2: MNHEY, SMNVEV (reference sequence). The CDR3 DNA reads as TGTGCCAGCAGTTTAGGGGTTGGGACGGTCTCCTACGAGCAGTACTTC. This gives the protein CASSLGVGTVSYEQYF.

This chain uses TRBV10-3 with TRBJ2-1, with 10 bases fitting TRBD2. The CDR3 has 18 amino acids. CDR1 and CDR2 (germline): ENHRY, SYGVKD. The V and J ends lost 2 bases and 0 bases, in that order; junction bases with no gene match: 7. CDR3 DNA: TGTGCCATCAGTGAGAGGACTAGCGGACCGAGCTCCTACAATGAGCAGTTCTTC. Its protein product is CAISERTSGPSSYNEQFF.

The chain uses TRBV7-2 and TRBJ2-4, with D uncertain. V lost 1 base and J 5 bases, leaving 18 bases between the germline ends. Germline-derived CDR1 and CDR2 are SGHTA and FQGNSA. The CDR3 runs 17 residues. CDR3 sequence reads: CASSLDSPVVGENIQYF. CDR3 nucleotide sequence: TGTGCCAGCAGCTTAGATAGCCCCGTGGTAGGAGAAAACATTCAGTACTTC.

The rearrangement links TRBV5-4 to TRBJ1-4; 10 nucleotides agree with TRBD1. CDR1 is SGHNT and CDR2 is YYREEE in the germline V gene (reference sequence). The V gene end was trimmed by 4 bases and the J gene end by 8 bases; junction bases not matched to a gene: 5. This CDR3 comprises 14 residues. The CDR3 DNA reads TGTGCCAGCAGCCGACAGGGGGCCGTGGAAAAACTGTTTTTT. Its translation: CASSRQGAVEKLFF.

The chain combines TRBV11-3 with TRBJ2-1, with D tentatively TRBD2 (5 bases). CDR1 SGHNT and CDR2 YENEEA come from the germline V gene. V was clipped by 5 bases and J by 8 bases, with 7 bases between them. CDR3 length: 11 amino acids. DNA of the CDR3: TGTGCCAGCAGCACCGGGGATGAGCAGTTCTTC. It codes for CASSTGDEQFF.

This chain connects TRBV6-5 to TRBJ1-1, with a weak D call TRBD1 (5 bases). The CDR3 covers 10 residues. With 8 bases removed from V and 10 bases from J, the gap between germline ends came to 11 bases. From germline, CDR1 is MNHEY and CDR2 SVGAGI. This CDR3 reads CASLRGAAFF. CDR3 DNA: TGTGCCAGCCTGAGGGGAGCAGCTTTCTTT.

The rearrangement uses TRBV5-1 and TRBJ1-1; no definite D call. This CDR3 contains 12 residues. The V end lost 0 bases, the J end lost 3 bases, and 3 bases lay between the germline ends. Germline V lookup: CDR1 SGHRS, CDR2 YFSETQ. CDR3 residues: CASSLADTEAFF. CDR3 bases: TGCGCCAGCAGCTTGGCTGACACTGAAGCTTTCTTT.

The CDR3: CASSSGGPGPGSGNTIYF. The CDR3 bases are TGTGCCAGCAGTTCCGGGGGGCCGGGACCGGGCTCTGGAAACACCATATATTTT. The chain is built from TRBV28 and TRBJ1-3, with a weak D call TRBD1 (6 bases). The CDR3 runs 18 residues. With 4 bases removed from V and 0 bases from J, the gap between germline ends came to 19 bases. Germline CDR1 is MDHEN and CDR2 is SYDVKM.

V gene TRBV30 combines with J gene TRBJ1-1; D is undetermined. V was trimmed by 1 base and J by 4 bases, leaving 4 bases between them. CDR1 and CDR2 from the germline V gene are GTSNPN and SVGIG (reference sequence). There are 11 residues in the CDR3. The CDR3 region has the DNA TGTGCCTGGAGTGATCGCACTGAAGCTTTCTTT. Translation: CAWSDRTEAFF. Variable domain in full (rest from reference TRBV30 and TRBJ1-1): SQTIHQWPATLVQPVGSPLSLECTVEGTSNPNLYWYRQAAGRGLQLLFYSVGIGQISSEVPQNLSASRPQDRQFILSSKKLLLSDSGFYLCAWSDRTEAFFGQGTRLTVV.

The V call is TRBV9, the J call TRBJ1-2; D uncertain. Trimming left V 0 bases short and J 2 bases short, with 14 bases between. CDR3 length: 16 amino acids. The germline gives CDR1 SGDLS, CDR2 YYNGEE. The CDR3 protein is CASSVGASERNYGYTF. In DNA form, the CDR3 reads TGTGCCAGCAGCGTAGGGGCTTCCGAAAGGAACTATGGCTACACCTTC. The full variable domain, completed using reference TRBV9 and TRBJ1-2, is DSGVTQTPKHLITATGQRVTLRCSPRSGDLSVYWYQQSLDQGLQFLIQYYNGEERAKGNILERFSAQQFPDLHSELNLSSLELGDSALYFCASSVGASERNYGYTFGSGTRLTVV.

The rearrangement links TRBV30 to TRBJ1-5; TRBD1 is a possible D gene (5 bases). V shed 6 bases and J shed 11 bases, with 23 bases lying between them. This CDR3 spans 14 amino acids. Germline loops: CDR1 GTSNPN, CDR2 SVGIG (reference sequence). CDR3 in DNA: TGTGCCTGCCACCAGCGGGACGGCCGGAGGGCCCAGCATTTT. Translated, it gives CACHQRDGRRAQHF.

The CDR3: CASSLNTGELFF. The CDR3 coding sequence is TGTGCCAGCAGCTTGAACACCGGGGAGCTGTTTTTT. This chain connects TRBV7-3 to TRBJ2-2; D is undetermined. CDR1 is SGHTA, CDR2 FQGTGA, per germline. The V end was cut by 3 bases, the J end by 1 base, with 0 bases between. The CDR3 length is 12 residues.

This chain uses TRBV21-1 with TRBJ1-1; the table's D call of TRBD1 was not tested on the DNA. TRBV21-1 is a pseudogene. CDR3 size: 14 residues. The CDR3, as DNA: TGTGCCAGCAGCAAGGGACAGGGGGCAGGTGAAGCTTTCTTT. This translates into CASSKGQGAGEAFF.

The chain is built from TRBV3-1 (or the pseudogene TRBV3-2) and TRBJ1-5; maybe TRBD1 (6 bases). This CDR3 has 15 amino acids. Germline V gives CDR1 LGHDT, CDR2 YNNKEL (reference sequence). The V and J ends lost 0 bases and 4 bases respectively, with 10 bases between them. DNA for the CDR3: TGTGCCAGCAGCCAAGACAGGGGAGCAAATCAGCCCCAGCATTTT. It codes for CASSQDRGANQPQHF.